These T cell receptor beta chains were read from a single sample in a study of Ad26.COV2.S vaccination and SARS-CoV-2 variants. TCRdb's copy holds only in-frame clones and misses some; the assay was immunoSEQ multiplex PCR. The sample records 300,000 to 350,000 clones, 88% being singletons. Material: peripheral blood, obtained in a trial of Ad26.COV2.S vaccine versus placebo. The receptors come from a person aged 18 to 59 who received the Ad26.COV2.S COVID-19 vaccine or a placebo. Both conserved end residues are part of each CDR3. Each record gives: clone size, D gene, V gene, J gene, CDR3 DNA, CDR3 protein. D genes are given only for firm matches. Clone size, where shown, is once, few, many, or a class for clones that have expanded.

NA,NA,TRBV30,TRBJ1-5,TGTGCCTGGGCCCCGACCGCGTCCAATCAGCCCCAGCATTTT,CAWAPTASNQPQHF
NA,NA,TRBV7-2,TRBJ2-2,TGTGCCAGCAGCTTATTCAGGCCTAACACCGGGGAGCTGTTTTTT,CASSLFRPNTGELFF
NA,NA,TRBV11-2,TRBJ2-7,TGTGCCAGCAGCTTAGGCCGGAGCGGAACCTACGAGCAGTACTTC,CASSLGRSGTYEQYF
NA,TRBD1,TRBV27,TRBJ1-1,TGTGCCAGCAGTCCCCCAGGGGGTTATCGGGAAGCTTTCTTT,CASSPPGGYREAFF
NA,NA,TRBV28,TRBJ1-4,TGTGCCAGCAGCCGCGGGGCGGACACAAATGAAAAACTGTTTTTT,CASSRGADTNEKLFF
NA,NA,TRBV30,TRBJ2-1,TGTGCCTGGAGCCGACAGGTAAATGAGCAGTTCTTC,CAWSRQVNEQFF
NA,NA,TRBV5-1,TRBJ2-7,TGCGCCACCGCCCCCCCGGGACGGACCTACGAGCAGTACTTC,CATAPPGRTYEQYF
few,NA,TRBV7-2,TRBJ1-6,TGTGCCAGCAGCCGCACCGGGCGGGTAGATTCACCCCTCCACTTT,CASSRTGRVDSPLHF
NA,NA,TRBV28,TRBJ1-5,TGTGCCAGCAGTTCCGATGGCGTTGTTCAGCCCCAGCATTTT,CASSSDGVVQPQHF
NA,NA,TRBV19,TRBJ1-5,TGTGCCAGTAGTATTACCGGGGTTGGCAATCAGCCCCAGCATTTT,CASSITGVGNQPQHF
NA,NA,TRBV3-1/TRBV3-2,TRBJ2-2,TGTGCCAGCAGCCAAGAGGCGGCAGCCCCGCCCAGGGAGCTGTTTTTT,CASSQEAAAPPRELFF
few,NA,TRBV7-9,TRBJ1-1,TGTGCCAGCAGCTTGGCACATAACAGGGTGAACACTGAAGCTTTCTTT,CASSLAHNRVNTEAFF
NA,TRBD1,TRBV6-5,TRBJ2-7,TGTGCCAGCAGTCTGGACAGGGGTAGCTACGAGCAGTACTTC,CASSLDRGSYEQYF
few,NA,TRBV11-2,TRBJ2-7,TGTGCCAGCAGCCTCGACCGGACTGACTACGAGCAGTACTTC,CASSLDRTDYEQYF
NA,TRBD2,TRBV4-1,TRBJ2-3,TGCGCCAGCAGCCCCCTACTCAGGGAGGGGCGCTCAGATACGCAGTATTTT,CASSPLLREGRSDTQYF
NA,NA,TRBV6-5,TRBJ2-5,TGTGCCAGCAGTTACTCCCAGGGGCAAGAGACCCAGTACTTC,CASSYSQGQETQYF
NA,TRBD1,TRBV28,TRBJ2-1,TGTGCCAGCAGCCCGGGACAGAATGAGCAGTTCTTC,CASSPGQNEQFF
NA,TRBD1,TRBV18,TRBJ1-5,TGTGCCAGCTCGCCACCGATGGACAGGGGGGAGTATAGCAATCAGCCCCAGCATTTT,CASSPPMDRGEYSNQPQHF
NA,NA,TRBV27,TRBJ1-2,TGTGCCAGCACCGCAAGCAAGGACTATGGCTACACCTTC,CASTASKDYGYTF
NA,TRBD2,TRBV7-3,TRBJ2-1,TGTGCCAGCAGCATTTCACTAGCGGGAGTTCTCAATGAGCAGTTCTTC,CASSISLAGVLNEQFF